Listed below are T cell receptor beta chains from one sample, sequenced in a study of blood T cell dynamics during melanoma immunotherapy. Some clones are missing from TCRdb's copy, which holds only in-frame ones; the method was immunoSEQ multiplex PCR. The sample includes about 9,700 clones, 85% to 90% of them seen just once. The sample here was blood, taken from a patient treated with checkpoint blockade. The receptor source for this set is a human donor with melanoma. Both conserved end residues are part of each CDR3. A D gene is named only where the DNA matches it firmly. The size entry is marked missing in some rows and otherwise reads once, few, many or a size class.

d_call: TRBD2
v_call: TRBV5-4
j_call: TRBJ2-1
clone_size: -
cdr3_aa: CASSERDANEQFF

d_call: TRBD1
v_call: TRBV15
j_call: TRBJ1-2
clone_size: -
cdr3_aa: CATSSGGNYGYTF

d_call: -
v_call: TRBV6-4
j_call: TRBJ2-7
clone_size: -
cdr3_aa: CASSGLYVTDTCPSYEQYF

d_call: TRBD1
v_call: TRBV28
j_call: TRBJ1-5
clone_size: -
cdr3_aa: CASTEGQTNQPQHF

d_call: -
v_call: TRBV6-5
j_call: TRBJ1-6
clone_size: -
cdr3_aa: CASSVQGDNSPLHF

d_call: -
v_call: TRBV15
j_call: TRBJ1-6
clone_size: few
cdr3_aa: CATSRDPGFSYNSPLHF

d_call: -
v_call: TRBV5-1
j_call: TRBJ1-6
clone_size: -
cdr3_aa: CASSLERGVNSPLHF

d_call: -
v_call: TRBV30
j_call: TRBJ2-2
clone_size: -
cdr3_aa: CAWSVVGLVAGELFF

d_call: -
v_call: TRBV5-4
j_call: TRBJ2-1
clone_size: -
cdr3_aa: CASSLEQGHNEQFF

d_call: -
v_call: TRBV5-1
j_call: TRBJ2-1
clone_size: -
cdr3_aa: CASSPWTANNEQFF

d_call: TRBD1
v_call: TRBV5-6
j_call: TRBJ1-4
clone_size: -
cdr3_aa: CASSPSDRVTNEKLFF

d_call: -
v_call: TRBV10-1
j_call: TRBJ1-1
clone_size: -
cdr3_aa: CASSEGQGTAFF

d_call: -
v_call: TRBV27
j_call: TRBJ2-2
clone_size: -
cdr3_aa: CASSLKYGGFTGELFF

d_call: -
v_call: TRBV7-9
j_call: TRBJ2-7
clone_size: -
cdr3_aa: CASTLTNYEQYF

d_call: -
v_call: TRBV6-1
j_call: TRBJ1-1
clone_size: -
cdr3_aa: CASSEAHGRVNTEAFF

d_call: -
v_call: TRBV9
j_call: TRBJ2-7
clone_size: -
cdr3_aa: CASSVDPSGSYEQYF

d_call: -
v_call: TRBV10-3
j_call: TRBJ1-2
clone_size: -
cdr3_aa: CAISDSGYGYTF

d_call: TRBD2
v_call: TRBV6-1
j_call: TRBJ2-7
clone_size: -
cdr3_aa: CASSALGLAGGIYEQYF

d_call: TRBD2
v_call: TRBV6-1
j_call: TRBJ2-2
clone_size: -
cdr3_aa: CASSVLAGGITGELFF

d_call: -
v_call: TRBV5-6
j_call: TRBJ2-2
clone_size: -
cdr3_aa: CASSLLGPNTGELFF

d_call: TRBD2
v_call: TRBV4-3
j_call: TRBJ2-1
clone_size: -
cdr3_aa: CASSQDVVLTGGNEQFF

d_call: TRBD1
v_call: TRBV5-1
j_call: TRBJ1-2
clone_size: -
cdr3_aa: CASSPGTGGLYGYTF

d_call: -
v_call: TRBV28
j_call: TRBJ2-3
clone_size: once
cdr3_aa: CASSLPLSDTQYF

d_call: -
v_call: TRBV7-9
j_call: TRBJ1-1
clone_size: -
cdr3_aa: CASSLVWGTEAFF

d_call: TRBD1
v_call: TRBV19
j_call: TRBJ1-2
clone_size: -
cdr3_aa: CASRRQGANYGYTF

d_call: -
v_call: TRBV6-1
j_call: TRBJ1-5
clone_size: -
cdr3_aa: CASSEAFWAVNQPQHF

d_call: -
v_call: TRBV19
j_call: TRBJ2-2
clone_size: -
cdr3_aa: CASSIGGWNTGELFF

d_call: TRBD1
v_call: TRBV18
j_call: TRBJ2-7
clone_size: -
cdr3_aa: CASSSGQGTYEQYF

d_call: TRBD2
v_call: TRBV5-8
j_call: TRBJ2-7
clone_size: -
cdr3_aa: CASSLMGLAGGTAYEQYF

d_call: -
v_call: TRBV11-2
j_call: TRBJ1-1
clone_size: -
cdr3_aa: CASSLDLTLGVNTEAFF

d_call: -
v_call: TRBV2
j_call: TRBJ2-1
clone_size: -
cdr3_aa: CASSEWMGAAYNEQFF

d_call: -
v_call: TRBV2
j_call: TRBJ1-5
clone_size: -
cdr3_aa: CASSEPGAPNQPQHF

d_call: -
v_call: TRBV28
j_call: TRBJ2-5
clone_size: -
cdr3_aa: CASPTTGPQETQYF

d_call: -
v_call: TRBV10-3
j_call: TRBJ2-7
clone_size: -
cdr3_aa: CAISGQLTYEQYF

d_call: -
v_call: TRBV6-1
j_call: TRBJ1-5
clone_size: -
cdr3_aa: CASSSSGSPAAQHF

d_call: -
v_call: TRBV13
j_call: TRBJ2-3
clone_size: once
cdr3_aa: CASSSLLGQPDTQYF

d_call: TRBD1
v_call: TRBV2
j_call: TRBJ1-4
clone_size: -
cdr3_aa: CASQGAIVEKLFF

d_call: -
v_call: TRBV28
j_call: TRBJ2-7
clone_size: -
cdr3_aa: CASSLGGSRTYEQYF

d_call: TRBD1
v_call: TRBV19
j_call: TRBJ1-5
clone_size: -
cdr3_aa: CASSIPRGQGHQPQHF

d_call: TRBD2
v_call: TRBV5-6
j_call: TRBJ2-7
clone_size: large
cdr3_aa: CASSGLASSYEQYF